Listed below are T cell receptor beta chains from one sample, sequenced in a study of T cell responses to AZD1222 COVID-19 vaccine. Clones were sequenced by immunoSEQ multiplex PCR, and TCRdb holds only the in-frame ones, with some missing. The table includes around 160,000 clones, around 88% detected once. The specimen was peripheral blood, collected on day 0 of AZD1222 vaccination. These receptors came from an adult in good health. CDR3s include the opening cysteine and the closing phenylalanine or tryptophan. Each record gives: clone size, J gene, V gene, D gene, CDR3 protein, CDR3 DNA. A D gene is named only where the DNA matches it firmly. Expanded clones get a size class; other rows say once, few or many, or leave the size out.

abundance: .
j_gene: TRBJ2-3
v_gene: TRBV11-3
d_gene: TRBD2
CDR3aa: CASSLAGGANTQYF
CDR3nt: TGTGCCAGCAGCTTAGCGGGGGGGGCGAATACGCAGTATTTT

abundance: .
j_gene: TRBJ1-5
v_gene: TRBV4-2
d_gene: .
CDR3aa: CASSQDGQGQPQHF
CDR3nt: TGTGCCAGCAGCCAAGATGGCCAGGGCCAGCCCCAGCATTTT

abundance: once
j_gene: TRBJ1-1
v_gene: TRBV19
d_gene: .
CDR3aa: CASTEGREVSEAFF
CDR3nt: TGTGCCAGTACGGAGGGGAGGGAAGTCTCTGAAGCTTTCTTT

abundance: .
j_gene: TRBJ1-2
v_gene: TRBV12-3/TRBV12-4
d_gene: .
CDR3aa: CASTRGEENGYTF
CDR3nt: TGTGCCAGCACCCGGGGAGAAGAGAATGGCTACACCTTC

abundance: .
j_gene: TRBJ1-1
v_gene: TRBV7-3
d_gene: .
CDR3aa: CASSLMGAQNTEAFF
CDR3nt: TGTGCCAGCAGCTTAATGGGGGCTCAGAACACTGAAGCTTTCTTT

abundance: .
j_gene: TRBJ1-3
v_gene: TRBV9
d_gene: .
CDR3aa: CASSVLLDGGNTIYF
CDR3nt: TGTGCCAGCAGCGTGTTACTGGACGGAGGAAACACCATATATTTT

abundance: .
j_gene: TRBJ1-1
v_gene: TRBV27
d_gene: .
CDR3aa: CASSFWAVSTEAFF
CDR3nt: TGTGCCAGCAGTTTTTGGGCGGTGAGCACTGAAGCTTTCTTT

abundance: .
j_gene: TRBJ2-3
v_gene: TRBV11-2
d_gene: .
CDR3aa: CASSDQGISLPDTQYF
CDR3nt: TGTGCCAGCAGCGATCAGGGGATCTCGCTACCAGATACGCAGTATTTT

abundance: .
j_gene: TRBJ1-1
v_gene: TRBV18
d_gene: TRBD1
CDR3aa: CASSPLPGGREAFF
CDR3nt: TGTGCCAGCTCACCCCTTCCAGGGGGACGTGAAGCTTTCTTT

abundance: .
j_gene: TRBJ1-5
v_gene: TRBV29-1
d_gene: TRBD1
CDR3aa: CSVSTGNNQPQHF
CDR3nt: TGCAGCGTCTCGACAGGGAACAATCAGCCCCAGCATTTT

abundance: .
j_gene: TRBJ1-2
v_gene: TRBV2
d_gene: .
CDR3aa: CASSEAFSRGYTF
CDR3nt: TGTGCCAGCAGTGAAGCGTTTAGTCGTGGCTACACCTTC

abundance: .
j_gene: TRBJ1-6
v_gene: TRBV7-8
d_gene: .
CDR3aa: CASSFGRDSPLHF
CDR3nt: TGTGCCAGCAGCTTTGGACGGGATTCACCCCTCCACTTT

abundance: medium-sized
j_gene: TRBJ1-2
v_gene: TRBV7-2
d_gene: TRBD1
CDR3aa: CASTLGGGWGYTF
CDR3nt: TGTGCCAGCACCCTGGGAGGGGGCTGGGGCTACACCTTC

abundance: .
j_gene: TRBJ1-6
v_gene: TRBV7-8
d_gene: TRBD1
CDR3aa: CASSRAAGTGRDSPLHF
CDR3nt: TGTGCCAGCAGCCGGGCGGCCGGGACAGGGAGGGATTCACCCCTCCACTTT

abundance: .
j_gene: TRBJ2-1
v_gene: TRBV3-1/TRBV3-2
d_gene: .
CDR3aa: CASSQTHQEEQFF
CDR3nt: TGTGCCAGCAGCCAAACTCATCAGGAGGAGCAGTTCTTC

abundance: few
j_gene: TRBJ2-5
v_gene: TRBV10-3
d_gene: .
CDR3aa: CAISNRVQETQYF
CDR3nt: TGTGCCATCAGTAACAGGGTCCAAGAGACCCAGTACTTC

abundance: .
j_gene: TRBJ2-7
v_gene: TRBV21-1
d_gene: .
CDR3aa: CASSPDGNSYEQYF
CDR3nt: TGTGCCAGCAGCCCCGACGGTAACTCCTACGAGCAGTACTTC

abundance: .
j_gene: TRBJ2-3
v_gene: TRBV6-6
d_gene: TRBD2
CDR3aa: CASSLQRGRGADTQYF
CDR3nt: TGTGCCAGCAGCCTCCAGCGGGGGAGGGGGGCAGATACGCAGTATTTT

abundance: once
j_gene: TRBJ2-7
v_gene: TRBV4-3
d_gene: TRBD1
CDR3aa: CASSQDHNRGIREQYF
CDR3nt: TGCGCCAGCAGCCAAGATCATAACAGGGGGATACGAGAGCAGTACTTC

abundance: .
j_gene: TRBJ1-2
v_gene: TRBV27
d_gene: .
CDR3aa: CASSIADGVYGYTF
CDR3nt: TGTGCCAGCAGTATAGCGGACGGGGTCTATGGCTACACCTTC

abundance: .
j_gene: TRBJ2-3
v_gene: TRBV6-4
d_gene: .
CDR3aa: CASSLALNTDTQYF
CDR3nt: TGTGCCAGCAGCCTTGCGCTAAACACAGATACGCAGTATTTT

abundance: .
j_gene: TRBJ1-4
v_gene: TRBV29-1
d_gene: .
CDR3aa: CSVLGEKLFF
CDR3nt: TGCAGCGTTCTCGGTGAAAAACTGTTTTTT

abundance: .
j_gene: TRBJ2-7
v_gene: TRBV11-3
d_gene: TRBD2
CDR3aa: CASSSERGSYEQYF
CDR3nt: TGTGCCAGCAGCTCAGAGCGGGGCTCCTACGAGCAGTACTTC

abundance: .
j_gene: TRBJ1-2
v_gene: TRBV28
d_gene: .
CDR3aa: CASSLQYYGYTF
CDR3nt: TGTGCCAGCAGTTTGCAGTACTATGGCTACACCTTC

abundance: .
j_gene: TRBJ1-1
v_gene: TRBV20-1
d_gene: .
CDR3aa: CSASRGPEGTEAFF
CDR3nt: TGCAGTGCTAGTAGAGGACCGGAGGGTACTGAAGCTTTCTTT

abundance: .
j_gene: TRBJ1-4
v_gene: TRBV19
d_gene: TRBD1
CDR3aa: CASSPPGQGNEKLFF
CDR3nt: TGTGCCAGTAGTCCCCCGGGACAGGGGAATGAAAAACTGTTTTTT

abundance: .
j_gene: TRBJ1-1
v_gene: TRBV3-1/TRBV3-2
d_gene: .
CDR3aa: CASSRGAPGTEAFF
CDR3nt: TGTGCCAGCAGCCGCGGGGCCCCGGGGACTGAAGCTTTCTTT

abundance: .
j_gene: TRBJ1-2
v_gene: TRBV30
d_gene: .
CDR3aa: CAWSSDRDQLYYGYTF
CDR3nt: TGTGCCTGGAGTTCCGACCGGGACCAACTTTACTATGGCTACACCTTC

abundance: few
j_gene: TRBJ2-7
v_gene: TRBV6-5
d_gene: .
CDR3aa: CASSNGPEQYF
CDR3nt: TGTGCCAGCAGTAACGGGCCCGAGCAGTACTTC

abundance: .
j_gene: TRBJ1-3
v_gene: TRBV16
d_gene: .
CDR3aa: CASSQVAPTVPGNTIYF
CDR3nt: TGTGCCAGCAGCCAAGTCGCCCCGACAGTACCTGGAAACACCATATATTTT

abundance: .
j_gene: TRBJ2-7
v_gene: TRBV29-1
d_gene: TRBD2
CDR3aa: CSVEDREGGVYEQYF
CDR3nt: TGCAGCGTTGAAGATCGGGAGGGAGGGGTCTACGAGCAGTACTTC

abundance: .
j_gene: TRBJ1-2
v_gene: TRBV28
d_gene: .
CDR3aa: CASSFGIAYGYTF
CDR3nt: TGTGCCAGCAGTTTTGGGATCGCCTATGGCTACACCTTC

abundance: few
j_gene: TRBJ1-1
v_gene: TRBV19
d_gene: .
CDR3aa: CASISAERRAFF
CDR3nt: TGTGCCAGTATCAGCGCCGAACGGAGGGCTTTCTTT

abundance: .
j_gene: TRBJ1-5
v_gene: TRBV28
d_gene: .
CDR3aa: CASGINRGNQPQHF
CDR3nt: TGTGCCAGCGGAATCAACAGGGGCAATCAGCCCCAGCATTTT

abundance: .
j_gene: TRBJ1-2
v_gene: TRBV5-6
d_gene: .
CDR3aa: CASSLVAAGYTF
CDR3nt: TGTGCCAGCAGCTTAGTGGCCGCGGGCTACACCTTC

abundance: .
j_gene: TRBJ1-1
v_gene: TRBV6-4
d_gene: TRBD1
CDR3aa: CASRNRGNTEAFF
CDR3nt: TGTGCCAGCAGGAACAGGGGGAACACTGAAGCTTTCTTT

abundance: .
j_gene: TRBJ2-3
v_gene: TRBV4-2
d_gene: .
CDR3aa: CASNPVINTDTQYF
CDR3nt: TGTGCCAGCAACCCCGTGATAAACACAGATACGCAGTATTTT

abundance: .
j_gene: TRBJ1-2
v_gene: TRBV4-1
d_gene: TRBD1
CDR3aa: CASSQTYLGQASYGYTF
CDR3nt: TGCGCCAGCAGCCAAACCTATTTAGGACAGGCCTCCTATGGCTACACCTTC

abundance: .
j_gene: TRBJ1-2
v_gene: TRBV7-9
d_gene: .
CDR3aa: CASSALAGSPWRGYGYTF
CDR3nt: TGTGCCAGCAGCGCTCTGGCCGGAAGCCCATGGAGGGGCTATGGCTACACCTTC

abundance: .
j_gene: TRBJ1-2
v_gene: TRBV6-5
d_gene: .
CDR3aa: CASSLRDTVYGYTF
CDR3nt: TGTGCCAGCAGTCTACGGGACACCGTCTATGGCTACACCTTC

abundance: .
j_gene: TRBJ1-2
v_gene: TRBV19
d_gene: .
CDR3aa: CASSPQRQDGYTF
CDR3nt: TGTGCCAGTAGTCCCCAGAGGCAGGATGGCTACACCTTC

abundance: .
j_gene: TRBJ1-1
v_gene: TRBV6-2/TRBV6-3
d_gene: .
CDR3aa: CASSSRGGGANTEAFF
CDR3nt: TGTGCCAGCAGTTCGCGAGGTGGGGGTGCGAACACTGAAGCTTTCTTT

abundance: .
j_gene: TRBJ1-5
v_gene: TRBV11-2
d_gene: .
CDR3aa: CASSPASAAQPQHF
CDR3nt: TGTGCCAGCAGCCCTGCGTCGGCGGCTCAGCCCCAGCATTTT

abundance: .
j_gene: TRBJ2-7
v_gene: TRBV7-9
d_gene: TRBD2
CDR3aa: CASSAERGASGTYEQYF
CDR3nt: TGTGCCAGCAGCGCCGAACGCGGGGCTAGCGGGACCTACGAGCAGTACTTC

abundance: .
j_gene: TRBJ2-2
v_gene: TRBV7-6
d_gene: .
CDR3aa: CASSLTQVQVGELFF
CDR3nt: TGTGCCAGCAGCTTAACACAGGTTCAGGTCGGGGAGCTGTTTTTT

abundance: .
j_gene: TRBJ2-2
v_gene: TRBV3-1/TRBV3-2
d_gene: .
CDR3aa: CASSLRGIGGELFF
CDR3nt: TGTGCCAGCAGCCTCAGGGGAATAGGCGGGGAGCTGTTTTTT

abundance: .
j_gene: TRBJ1-4
v_gene: TRBV5-6
d_gene: .
CDR3aa: CASSYQTGMGNEKLFF
CDR3nt: TGTGCCAGCAGCTATCAAACAGGGATGGGGAATGAAAAACTGTTTTTT

abundance: .
j_gene: TRBJ1-1
v_gene: TRBV29-1
d_gene: .
CDR3aa: CSVESGLNTEAFF
CDR3nt: TGCAGCGTTGAATCTGGATTGAACACTGAAGCTTTCTTT

abundance: .
j_gene: TRBJ2-7
v_gene: TRBV4-1
d_gene: .
CDR3aa: CASSEVEGVAYEQYF
CDR3nt: TGCGCCAGCAGCGAAGTGGAAGGGGTGGCCTACGAGCAGTACTTC

abundance: .
j_gene: TRBJ2-3
v_gene: TRBV4-1
d_gene: .
CDR3aa: CASSQPTGRPDTQYF
CDR3nt: TGCGCCAGCAGCCAACCGACAGGGAGGCCAGATACGCAGTATTTT

abundance: .
j_gene: TRBJ2-5
v_gene: TRBV7-2
d_gene: TRBD2
CDR3aa: CASRRGGRRETQYF
CDR3nt: TGTGCCAGCAGACGCGGGGGGCGGCGAGAGACCCAGTACTTC